This is a list of T cell receptor beta chains from one sample in a study of cytomegalovirus exposure and HLA in healthy donors. Here immunoSEQ multiplex PCR was the method, and the copy in TCRdb shows in-frame clones only, minus some. The sample contains about 100,000 clones, more than 70% of which appear only once. Material for sequencing was PBMCs. These receptors were collected from a woman aged 40 to 50 in good health and CMV-seronegative. Each CDR3 is given with its conserved first and last residue.

j_call v_call cdr3_aa
TRBJ2-3 TRBV4-2 CASSRQFFPEDTQYF
TRBJ2-5 TRBV5-4 CASSLAEGYQETQYF
TRBJ1-2 TRBV27 CASRAEEPYGYTF
TRBJ1-3 TRBV18 CASSPRPGDTIYF
TRBJ1-2 TRBV29-1 CSVEDPLLYGYTF
TRBJ2-3 TRBV4-3 CASSQGPTTLSTDTQYF
TRBJ1-6 TRBV14 CASSQDWPPEAPLHF
TRBJ1-2 TRBV5-5 CASSLSSTGLLYGYTF
TRBJ2-7 TRBV6-6 CASSRTTGSYEQYF
TRBJ1-5 TRBV2 CASSPGQKNNQPQHF
TRBJ2-3 TRBV6-6 CASHRGTGTNTQYF